Listed here are 24 T cell receptor beta chains from one sample, sequenced in a study of CD8+ T cells in alopecia areata. RNA extraction and reverse transcription yielded cDNA as sequencing template. Libraries were prepared by immunoSEQ multiplex PCR; TCRdb keeps only in-frame clonotypes and omits some of them. The data list about 110,000 clones, none observed once; roughly a fifth falls to the top ten. Source material: lesional skin. These receptors were obtained from a C3H/HeJ mouse with alopecia areata. This line is of MHC haplotype H2-k.

Remarks on this clone: Gene and germline names: mouse. The observed sequence ends 4 residues before the CDR3 terminus, with the missing tail filled in from the germline J gene. The rearrangement joins TRBV13-3 to TRBJ2-2; D may be TRBD1 (6 bases). The CDR3 contains 16 residues. V lost 2 bases and J 2 bases, leaving 13 bases between the germline ends. Looked up from germline, CDR1 is NNHDY and CDR2 is SYVADS. Partial CDR3 DNA: TGTGCCAGCAGTGAAGAAGGCAGGGGTAACACCGGG. Translated: CASSEEGRGNTG. The entire CDR3 is CASSEEGRGNTGQLYF.

To note about this clone: All gene names here are mouse names. The CDR3 end falls 4 residues outside the read, so it is completed with the germline J gene. The rearrangement joins TRBV13-3 to TRBJ2-7; the match to TRBD1 covers 8 bases. J was trimmed by 3 bases and V by 4 bases; bases with no gene match: 6. Germline V lookup: CDR1 NNHDY, CDR2 SYVADS. This CDR3 spans 14 amino acids. The sequenced part of the CDR3 DNA is TGTGCCAGCAGTCTTGGACAGGGAGACTAT. Encoded protein: CASSLGQGDY. The full CDR3 protein is CASSLGQGDYEQYF.

This clone showed up just a few times. Mouse gene names apply. The sequenced fragment ends 4 residues before the CDR3 boundary, so the rest is inferred from the germline J gene. The chain combines TRBV1 with TRBJ1-4; 7 bases map to TRBD1. The CDR3 consists of 16 residues. Germline values: CDR1 NSQYPW, CDR2 LRSPGD (reference sequence). Trimming at V came to 0 bases and at J to 2 bases, leaving 3 bases not matched to a gene. The CDR3 DNA, read in part, is TGCACCTGCAGTGCAGAGAAGGGGGCGTCCAACGAA. Its translation: CTCSAEKGASNE. The CDR3 as a whole reads CTCSAEKGASNERLFF. Combining the CDR3 with reference TRBV1 and TRBJ1-4 gives the whole variable domain VTLLEQNPRWRLVPRGQAVNLRCILKNSQYPWMSWYQQDLQKQLQWLFTLRSPGDKEVKSLPGADYLATRVTDTELRLQVANMSQGRTLYCTCSAEKGASNERLFFGHGTKLSVL.

This clone was detected only a few times. The genes and germline here are from mouse. The CDR3 end falls 4 residues outside the read, so it is completed with the germline J gene. The chain links TRBV13-3 to TRBJ2-5, with 12 positions matching TRBD2. This CDR3 is built from 15 residues. Looked up from germline, CDR1 is NNHDY and CDR2 is SYVADS. CDR3 region: CASSGRTGGDDTQYF. The DNA read from the CDR3 is TGTGCCAGCAGTGGAAGGACTGGGGGGGATGAC.

With respect to this clone: All gene names here are mouse names. The read falls 4 residues short of the CDR3 end, and the missing part is taken from the germline J gene. The chain links TRBV1 to TRBJ2-5, with 9 bases aligning to TRBD2. The V and J ends lost 3 bases and 1 base, in that order; junction bases with no gene match: 8. Germline V CDR1 and CDR2: NSQYPW, LRSPGD (reference sequence). The CDR3 contains 17 residues. The DNA read from the CDR3 is TGCACCTGCAGTGCGAGTCCCGGGACTGGGTACCAAGAC. Translating gives CTCSASPGTGYQD. The whole CDR3 protein is CTCSASPGTGYQDTQYF.

To note about this clone: The germline and genes are mouse ones. With the read ending 4 residues before the CDR3 end, the germline J gene is used to fill in that end. V usage is TRBV1 and J usage is TRBJ2-2; a weak D match, TRBD1 (5 bases). CDR1 and CDR2 (germline): NSQYPW, LRSPGD (reference sequence). Trimming shortened V by 0 bases and J by 0 bases, and 8 bases separated the two germline ends. The CDR3 contains 16 residues. Here the CDR3 reads CTCSAEDITNTGQLYF. The CDR3 DNA, read in part, is TGCACCTGCAGTGCAGAGGACATTACAAACACCGGG.

As regards this clone: Gene labels here are mouse ones. The read finishes 4 residues shy of the CDR3 end, and the germline J gene is used to complete it. The rearrangement links TRBV31 to TRBJ2-3, with D possibly matching TRBD2 (6 bases). Looked up from germline, CDR1 is GKSSPN and CDR2 is SITVG. The CDR3 spans 13 residues. Trimming pared 0 bases from V and 3 bases from J, leaving 7 bases between. The CDR3: CAWSLTGAETLYF. The DNA read from the CDR3 is TGTGCCTGGAGTCTTACTGGGGCAGAA. Full variable domain (missing parts from reference TRBV31 and TRBJ2-3): AQTIHQWPVAEIKAVGSPLSLGCTIKGKSSPNLYWYWQATGGTLQQLFYSITVGQVESVVQLNLSASRPKDDQFILSTEKLLLSHSGFYLCAWSLTGAETLYFGSGTRLTVL.

This clone was seen at least ten times. The gene symbols are mouse symbols. The read ends 4 residues shy of where the CDR3 ends; the end is completed using the germline J gene. V is TRBV13-3 and J is TRBJ2-5; D perhaps matches TRBD2 (6 bases). CDR1 is NNHDY, CDR2 SYVADS, per germline. Trimming left V 0 bases short and J 0 bases short, with 8 bases between. The CDR3 has 15 amino acids. The CDR3 DNA, read in part, is TGTGCCAGCAGTGATGGGACTGCCAACCAAGAC. This sequence encodes CASSDGTANQD. The whole CDR3 sequence is CASSDGTANQDTQYF.

About this clone: Genes here carry mouse names. The read ends 4 residues shy of where the CDR3 ends; the end is completed using the germline J gene. The chain combines TRBV16 with TRBJ2-3, with TRBD2 matching over 11 bases. The ends lost 4 bases at V and 2 bases at J; junction bases unmatched: 5. Germline assignment: CDR1 SGHSA and CDR2 FRNQAP. This CDR3 is 16 amino acids long. CDR3 region: CASSSGLGVSAETLYF. CDR3 DNA, as far as it was read: TGTGCAAGCAGCTCGGGACTGGGGGTCTCTGCAGAA.

About this clone itself: Germline and genes here are mouse. With the read ending 4 residues before the CDR3 end, the germline J gene is used to fill in that end. The chain uses TRBV17 and TRBJ2-7, with a possible D match to TRBD1 (5 bases). CDR3 length: 11 amino acids. From germline, CDR1 is MNHDT and CDR2 YYDKIL. Incomplete CDR3 DNA: TGTGCTAGCAAGGGGTGTTAT. Amino acid sequence: CASKGCY. The full CDR3 is CASKGCYEQYF.

Details on this clone: Gene names are mouse gene names. The read ends 4 residues shy of where the CDR3 ends; the end is completed using the germline J gene. V usage is TRBV13-3 and J usage is TRBJ2-5; 7 bases are shared with TRBD1. The V gene end was trimmed by 3 bases and the J gene end by 0 bases; junction bases not matched to a gene: 13. The CDR3 loop spans 18 amino acids. CDR1 is NNHDY, CDR2 SYVADS, per germline. The CDR3 bases that were read are TGTGCCAGCAGTGGAAGCCCACCGACAGGGTCTAACCAAGAC. Protein sequence: CASSGSPPTGSNQD. The full CDR3 is CASSGSPPTGSNQDTQYF.

A word on this clone: Genes and germline come from the mouse. The missing CDR3 end, 4 residues past where the read stops, is filled in from the germline J gene. The J gene is TRBJ2-2, the V gene TRBV19, with TRBD1 as a possible D gene (6 bases). V lost 4 bases, J lost 2 bases, and 6 bases lay in between. The germline CDR1 and CDR2 sequences are FNHDT and SITEND (reference sequence). This CDR3 has 13 amino acids. CDR3 DNA (partial): TGTGCCAGCAGTGACAGGAACACCGGG. It is translated as CASSDRNTG. The complete CDR3 sequence is CASSDRNTGQLYF.

Ten or more counts support this clone. Gene names are the mouse ones. The CDR3 extends 4 residues past the end of the read, so its final part is completed from the germline J gene. This sequence joins TRBV13-3 and TRBJ2-2, with D maybe TRBD1 (6 bases). The CDR3 contains 16 residues. Trimming took 0 bases from V and 1 from J, leaving 10 bases between them. Per germline, CDR1 NNHDY and CDR2 SYVADS. The sequenced part of the CDR3 DNA is TGTGCCAGCAGTGATGCAGCGGACAGAAACACCGGG. Its translation is CASSDAADRNTG. The complete CDR3 reads CASSDAADRNTGQLYF.

This clone was recorded a few times. Gene names denote mouse genes. The read comes to an end 4 residues before the CDR3 does, leaving the germline J gene to fill in the end. The gene calls are TRBV19 and TRBJ1-2, with a possible D match to TRBD1 (5 bases). V shed 4 bases and J shed 1 base, with 11 bases lying between them. The CDR3 runs to 14 residues. Germline CDR1 and CDR2: FNHDT and SITEND (reference sequence). CDR3 bases read: TGTGCCAGCAGTCCCTCACAGGAAAACTCC. This codes for CASSPSQENS. The complete CDR3 sequence is CASSPSQENSDYTF.

Details on this clone: Each gene name is a mouse one. The read gets to within 4 residues of the CDR3 end, and the germline J gene fills in the rest. The V and J genes are TRBV13-2 and TRBJ1-2; weak D call: TRBD1 (6 bases). CDR3 length: 15 residues. The germline V gene encodes CDR1 NNHNN and CDR2 SYGAGS (reference sequence). CDR3 residues: CASGGSGLGGRDYTF. The sequenced part of the CDR3 DNA is TGTGCCAGCGGCGGATCGGGACTGGGGGGGCGC.

This clone was seen only a few times. All gene names here are mouse names. This same CDR3 is encoded by further DNA sequences in the sample. The CDR3 is CASSIWEGQDTQYF. The CDR3 bases that were read are TGTGCCAGCAGTATCTGGGAAGGGCAAGAC. The chain links TRBV19 to TRBJ2-5; D possibly corresponds to TRBD2 (5 bases). The CDR3 goes on 4 residues after the read ends, and that part is filled in from the germline J gene. Germline V CDR1 and CDR2: FNHDT, SITEND (reference sequence). CDR3 length: 14 amino acids. The V and J ends lost 2 bases and 3 bases respectively, with 10 bases between them.

This clone occurred many times. The TCRdb protein and the DNA translation do not line up at residue 12; the protein shown here was made by translating the DNA. Gene labels here are mouse ones. The read falls 3 residues short of the CDR3 end, and the missing part is taken from the germline J gene. The rearrangement uses TRBV13-3 and TRBJ1-3, with D perhaps matching TRBD1 (6 bases). The CDR3 length is 15 residues. The germline V gene has CDR1 NNHDY and CDR2 SYVADS. Between the trimmed V and J ends, which lost 5 bases and 0 bases, there was a span of 12 bases. The sequenced CDR3 bases are TGTGCCAGCAGCCTTGGACAGAATTCTGGAAATACG. Its protein product is CASSLGQNSGNT. The CDR3 in full is CASSLGQNSGNTLYF.

Comment on this clone: Genes and germline come from the mouse. The sequence runs out 4 residues before the end of the CDR3; the remainder is reconstructed from the germline J gene. This chain uses TRBV17 with TRBJ2-7; D is perhaps TRBD2 (6 bases). This CDR3 has 16 residues. V lost 0 bases and J 0 bases, leaving 12 bases between the germline ends. Looked up from germline, CDR1 is MNHDT and CDR2 is YYDKIL. The CDR3 reads CASSRDLGKSSYEQYF. The sequenced CDR3 bases are TGTGCTAGCAGTAGAGATCTGGGGAAAAGCTCCTAT.

Details on this clone: The germline and genes are mouse ones. Read sequence stops 4 residues before the CDR3 end, and the germline J gene provides the missing end. The chain is built from TRBV1 and TRBJ2-2; 7 bases match TRBD2. Trimming at V came to 0 bases and at J to 0 bases, leaving 4 bases not matched to a gene. The V gene's germline CDR1 is NSQYPW and CDR2 LRSPGD (reference sequence). The CDR3 length is 17 residues. CDR3 protein: CTCSAELGPANTGQLYF. CDR3 bases read: TGCACCTGCAGTGCAGAACTGGGGCCTGCAAACACCGGG. Using reference TRBV1 and TRBJ2-2 for the parts outside the CDR3, the full variable domain is VTLLEQNPRWRLVPRGQAVNLRCILKNSQYPWMSWYQQDLQKQLQWLFTLRSPGDKEVKSLPGADYLATRVTDTELRLQVANMSQGRTLYCTCSAELGPANTGQLYFGEGSKLTVL.

About this clone: Germline and genes here are mouse. The read terminates 4 residues ahead of where the CDR3 ends, so the germline J gene completes it. V gene TRBV1 combines with J gene TRBJ2-7, with TRBD2 matching 9 bases. The CDR3 extends over 14 amino acids. Germline V CDR1 and CDR2: NSQYPW, LRSPGD (reference sequence). CDR3 DNA, as far as it was read: TGCACCTGCAGTGCAGGTGGGGGGGCGTAT. It yields the protein CTCSAGGGAY. The whole CDR3 region reads CTCSAGGGAYEQYF.

This clone was counted a few times. Gene labels here are mouse ones. With the read ending 4 residues before the CDR3 end, the germline J gene is used to fill in that end. The chain links TRBV17 to TRBJ2-2; 8 nucleotides align to TRBD2. Germline trimming cut 5 bases from V and 1 base from J; bases unmatched to any gene: 6. CDR3 size: 16 residues. Germline V gene lookup returns CDR1 MNHDT and CDR2 YYDKIL. The chain's CDR3 is CASSLDWGLNTGQLYF. The DNA read from the CDR3 is TGTGCTAGCAGTCTCGACTGGGGCCTAAACACCGGG. Together with reference TRBV17 and TRBJ2-2, the CDR3 gives the full variable domain: DTTVKQNPRYKLARVGKPVNLICSQTMNHDTMYWYQKKPNQAPKLLLFYYDKILNREADTFEKFQSSRPNNSFCSLYIGSAGLEYSAMYLCASSLDWGLNTGQLYFGEGSKLTVL.

The table lists this clone with many counts. The gene symbols are mouse symbols. The sequenced part of the CDR3 DNA is TGCACCTGCAGTGCAGGCGGGACACCTAGTGCAGAA. Translating gives CTCSAGGTPSAE. The whole CDR3 sequence reads CTCSAGGTPSAETLYF. The V and J genes are TRBV1 and TRBJ2-3, with a possible D match to TRBD1 (6 bases). The CDR3 goes on 4 residues after the read ends, and that part is filled in from the germline J gene. V lost 1 base, J lost 0 bases, and 11 bases lay in between. The CDR3 spans 16 residues. Per the germline V gene, CDR1 is NSQYPW and CDR2 is LRSPGD (reference sequence).

This clone was detected a few times. At residue 12, the DNA translation does not agree with TCRdb's protein; the protein displayed here is the one encoded by the DNA. Any gene name here is a mouse gene name. The read ends 3 residues early relative to the CDR3; the germline J gene fills the gap. The V and J genes are TRBV13-3 and TRBJ1-3; the match to TRBD1 covers 12 bases. The CDR3 runs to 15 residues. Germline-derived CDR1 and CDR2 are NNHDY and SYVADS. After removal of 5 bases from V and 4 bases from J, the junction contained 4 bases not matched to a gene. CDR3: CASSWDRGRGNTLYF. The sequenced part of the CDR3 DNA is TGTGCCAGCAGCTGGGACAGGGGGCGAGGAAATACG.

This clone was recorded a few times. TCRdb lists a protein that is different at residue 12 from the translated DNA; the protein given here uses the DNA translation. Mouse names are used for the genes. The read is 3 residues too short to cover the CDR3 end, so that end is filled in from the germline J gene. The rearrangement uses TRBV1 and TRBJ1-3; 7 positions agree with TRBD1. Germline assignment: CDR1 NSQYPW and CDR2 LRSPGD (reference sequence). V shed 4 bases and J 0 bases; nucleotides not matched to a gene: 3. CDR3 size: 15 residues. CDR3 sequence: CTCSEQGLSGNTLYF. CDR3 DNA, as far as it was read: TGCACCTGCAGTGAACAGGGGCTTTCTGGAAATACG. The complete variable domain, with remaining parts taken from reference TRBV1 and TRBJ1-3, reads VTLLEQNPRWRLVPRGQAVNLRCILKNSQYPWMSWYQQDLQKQLQWLFTLRSPGDKEVKSLPGADYLATRVTDTELRLQVANMSQGRTLYCTCSEQGLSGNTLYFGEGSRLIVV.